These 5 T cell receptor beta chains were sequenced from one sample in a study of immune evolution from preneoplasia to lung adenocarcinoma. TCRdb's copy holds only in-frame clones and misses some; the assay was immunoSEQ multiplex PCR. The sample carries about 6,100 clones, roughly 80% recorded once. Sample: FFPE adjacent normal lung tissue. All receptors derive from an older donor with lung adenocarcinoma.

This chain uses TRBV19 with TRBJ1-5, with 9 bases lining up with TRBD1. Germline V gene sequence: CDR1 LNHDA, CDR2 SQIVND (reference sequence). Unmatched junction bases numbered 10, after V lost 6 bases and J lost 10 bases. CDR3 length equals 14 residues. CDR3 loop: CASRPGQGLGPQHF. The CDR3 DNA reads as TGTGCCAGTAGGCCGGGACAGGGCCTGGGACCCCAGCATTTT.

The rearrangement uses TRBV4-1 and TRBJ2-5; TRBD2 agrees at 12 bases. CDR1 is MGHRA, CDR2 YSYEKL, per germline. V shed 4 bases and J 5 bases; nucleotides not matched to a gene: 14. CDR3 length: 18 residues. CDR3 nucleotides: TGCGCCAGCAGCCCGGAGGGGTGGGGGACTAGCGGGTTTGAGACCCAGTACTTC. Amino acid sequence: CASSPEGWGTSGFETQYF.

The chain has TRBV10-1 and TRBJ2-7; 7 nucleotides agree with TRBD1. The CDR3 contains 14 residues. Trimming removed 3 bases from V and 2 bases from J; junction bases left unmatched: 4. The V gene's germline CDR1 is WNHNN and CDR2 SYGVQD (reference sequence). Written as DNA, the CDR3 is TGCGCCAGCAGTGAAGGACAGGAGCCCTACGAGCAGTACTTC. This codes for CASSEGQEPYEQYF.

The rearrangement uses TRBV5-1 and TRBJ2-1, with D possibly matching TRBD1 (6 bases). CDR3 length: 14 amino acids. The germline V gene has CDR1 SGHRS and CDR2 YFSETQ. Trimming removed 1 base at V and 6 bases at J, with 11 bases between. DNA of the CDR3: TGCGCCAGCAGCTTGACAGGGATTATCAATGAGCAGTTCTTC. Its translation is CASSLTGIINEQFF.

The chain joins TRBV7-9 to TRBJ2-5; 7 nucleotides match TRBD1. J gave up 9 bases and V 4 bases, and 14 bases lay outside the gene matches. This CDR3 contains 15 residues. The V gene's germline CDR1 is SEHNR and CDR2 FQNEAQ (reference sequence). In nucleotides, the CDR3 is TGTGCCAGCAGCTCCGGGACAGAACGCCAGCAGGCCCAGTACTTC. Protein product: CASSSGTERQQAQYF.